This T cell receptor (beta chain) is drawn from a study of cytomegalovirus exposure and HLA in healthy donors. Using immunoSEQ multiplex PCR, the repertoire was profiled, and TCRdb retains in-frame clones only, with some absent. The data hold fewer than 130,000 clones, with 85% to 90% observed a single time. The sequenced sample consisted of PBMCs. This clonotype was sampled from a woman aged 30 to 39 in good health and CMV-seropositive.

The CDR3 loop reads CASRRTSGSTDTQYF. Here the CDR3 DNA reads TGTGCCAGTAGAAGGACTAGCGGGTCTACAGATACGCAGTATTTT. The V gene is TRBV19, the J gene TRBJ2-3, with 11 bases identical to TRBD2. From germline, CDR1 is LNHDA and CDR2 SQIVND (reference sequence). With V trimmed by 6 bases and J by 3 bases, 5 bases remained unmatched. The CDR3 loop spans 15 amino acids.